What follows are 13 T cell receptor beta chains derived from one specimen sequenced in a study of immune evolution from preneoplasia to lung adenocarcinoma. Measured with immunoSEQ multiplex PCR; TCRdb has only the in-frame clones, and not every one. The table shows roughly 40,000 clones, with roughly four fifths occurring only once. Sequenced input: FFPE invasive lung adenocarcinoma tissue. All receptors come from a person aged 60 to 70 with lung adenocarcinoma.

This clone was observed a handful of times. This chain joins TRBV7-2 and TRBJ2-2; D possibly corresponds to TRBD2 (5 bases). With 5 bases removed from V and 2 bases from J, the gap between germline ends came to 21 bases. The CDR3 has 18 residues. Germline-derived CDR1 and CDR2 are SGHTA and FQGNSA. The DNA of the CDR3 is TGTGCCAGCAGCCCGGGGTATGTCGGCTCCTTTAACACCGGGGAGCTGTTTTTT. Protein: CASSPGYVGSFNTGELFF. Using reference TRBV7-2 and TRBJ2-2 for the parts outside the CDR3, the full variable domain is GAGVSQSPSNKVTEKGKDVELRCDPISGHTALYWYRQSLGQGLEFLIYFQGNSAPDKSGLPSDRFSAERTGGSVSTLTIQRTQQEDSAVYLCASSPGYVGSFNTGELFFGEGSRLTVL.

V usage is TRBV18 and J usage is TRBJ1-1; perhaps TRBD1 as D (5 bases). The V gene lost 5 bases and the J gene lost 6 bases, with 16 bases spanning the gap. This CDR3 contains 14 residues. The germline gives CDR1 KGHSH, CDR2 LQKENI. In DNA form, the CDR3 reads TGTGCCAGCTCATCGAGAGACAGATTCCCTGAAGCTTTCTTT. This encodes CASSSRDRFPEAFF.

The gene calls are TRBV7-2 and TRBJ1-2, with a possible D match to TRBD1 (6 bases). Trimming pared 3 bases from V and 2 bases from J, leaving 13 bases between. Germline V lookup: CDR1 SGHTA, CDR2 FQGNSA. The CDR3 loop spans 15 amino acids. The CDR3 sequence is CASSLRGAPNYGYTF. Written as DNA, the CDR3 is TGTGCCAGCAGCTTGAGGGGGGCCCCAAACTATGGCTACACCTTC.

Written as DNA, the CDR3 is TGCGCCAGCAGCTTGGAGGTAAACCTCCAAGAGACCCAGTACTTC. This encodes CASSLEVNLQETQYF. This chain connects TRBV5-1 to TRBJ2-5; no reliable D call. The CDR3 covers 15 residues. Between the trimmed V and J ends, which lost 0 bases and 1 base, there was a span of 10 bases. Germline V gene sequence: CDR1 SGHRS, CDR2 YFSETQ.

The chain recombines TRBV29-1 with TRBJ2-3; 7 nucleotides agree with TRBD2. The CDR3 contains 15 residues. The V and J ends lost 4 bases and 1 base, in that order; junction bases with no gene match: 8. Germline V gives CDR1 SQVTM, CDR2 ANQGSEA. For the CDR3, the DNA is TGCAGCGTTGTGGGGGGGAGTGGAGGCACAGATACGCAGTATTTT. Translated, it gives CSVVGGSGGTDTQYF.

This chain links TRBV5-6 with TRBJ2-5; possibly TRBD1 for D (6 bases). CDR1 and CDR2 from the germline V gene are SGHDT and YYEEEE. Trimming took 4 bases from V and 3 from J, leaving 19 bases between them. This CDR3 region has 16 residues. CDR3 region: CASSGRDKGYEETQYF. CDR3 DNA sequence: TGTGCCAGCAGCGGCCGGGACAAAGGATACGAAGAGACCCAGTACTTC.

This clone has a handful of counts. The rearrangement links TRBV28 to TRBJ2-7; perhaps TRBD2 as D (5 bases). Germline V gives CDR1 MDHEN, CDR2 SYDVKM. The CDR3 runs 12 residues. V was shortened by 5 bases and J by 4 bases, with 9 bases between the two germline ends. This CDR3 reads CASSPPGYEQYF. The CDR3 DNA reads TGTGCCAGCAGTCCTCCGGGGTACGAGCAGTACTTC. The variable domain in full, completed from reference TRBV28 and TRBJ2-7, reads DVKVTQSSRYLVKRTGEKVFLECVQDMDHENMFWYRQDPGLGLRLIYFSYDVKMKEKGDIPEGYSVSREKKERFSLILESASTNQTSMYLCASSPPGYEQYFGPGTRLTVT.

This chain connects TRBV11-1 to TRBJ2-3; D uncertain. Germline assignment: CDR1 SGHAT and CDR2 FQDESV (reference sequence). V gave up 1 base and J gave up 4 bases, with 9 bases separating them. CDR3 length: 14 residues. As DNA, the CDR3 is TGTGCCAGCAGCTTAGGGGGTAGTTCAGATACGCAGTATTTT. This sequence encodes CASSLGGSSDTQYF.

V gene TRBV18 combines with J gene TRBJ2-1, with TRBD2 as a possible D gene (6 bases). Germline V gene lookup returns CDR1 KGHSH and CDR2 LQKENI. The V end lost 3 bases, the J end lost 8 bases, and 14 bases lay between the germline ends. The CDR3 has 14 amino acids. The CDR3 region has the DNA TGTGCCAGCTCACCGGACTATGGAAAAGATGAGCAGTTCTTC. This gives the protein CASSPDYGKDEQFF.

The chain carries TRBV5-6 and TRBJ2-1; 7 bases fit TRBD2. Germline V lookup: CDR1 SGHDT, CDR2 YYEEEE. Unmatched junction bases numbered 9, after V lost 4 bases and J lost 5 bases. This CDR3 has 15 residues. This CDR3 reads CASSGAGRANNEQFF. The CDR3 region has the DNA TGTGCCAGCAGCGGAGCGGGACGCGCAAACAATGAGCAGTTCTTC.

This sequence joins TRBV5-1 and TRBJ1-5; D not certain. CDR3 length: 13 residues. V lost 0 bases to trimming and J lost 7 bases, with 8 bases between them. The germline CDR1 and CDR2 sequences are SGHRS and YFSETQ. The CDR3 protein is CASSLGTEQPQHF. DNA for the CDR3: TGCGCCAGCAGCTTGGGTACGGAGCAGCCCCAGCATTTT.

The V and J genes are TRBV5-1 and TRBJ1-4, with TRBD1 identical over 7 bases. This CDR3 has 13 amino acids. Germline V gene lookup returns CDR1 SGHRS and CDR2 YFSETQ. V was pared by 3 bases and J by 7 bases, with 3 bases of the junction left unmatched. CDR3 sequence: CASSSQGSEKLFF. The CDR3 DNA is TGCGCCAGCAGCTCACAGGGGAGTGAAAAACTGTTTTTT.

The chain is built from TRBV5-1 and TRBJ2-7, with TRBD1 identical over 10 bases. V shed 4 bases, J shed 6 bases, and the junction held 4 bases outside the gene matches. CDR1 is SGHRS, CDR2 YFSETQ, per germline. The CDR3 is 13 residues long. This CDR3 reads CASSNGQGGEQYF. CDR3 nucleotides: TGCGCCAGCAGCAACGGACAGGGGGGCGAGCAGTACTTC.